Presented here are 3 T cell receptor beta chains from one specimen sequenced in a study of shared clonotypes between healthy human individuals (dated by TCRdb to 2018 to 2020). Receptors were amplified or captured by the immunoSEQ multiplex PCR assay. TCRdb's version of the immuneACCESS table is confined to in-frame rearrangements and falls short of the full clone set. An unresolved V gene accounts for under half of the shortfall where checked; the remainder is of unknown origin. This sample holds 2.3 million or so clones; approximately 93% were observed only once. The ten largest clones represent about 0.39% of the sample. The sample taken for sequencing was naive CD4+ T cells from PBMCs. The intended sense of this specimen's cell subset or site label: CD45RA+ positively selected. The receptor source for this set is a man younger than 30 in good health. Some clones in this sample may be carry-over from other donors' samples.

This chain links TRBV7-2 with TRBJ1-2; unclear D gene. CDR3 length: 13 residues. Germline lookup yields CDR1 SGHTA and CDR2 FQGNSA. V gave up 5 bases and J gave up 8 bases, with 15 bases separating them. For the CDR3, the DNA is TGTGCCAGCAGCCCCGACGGGTACACAGGCTACACCTTC. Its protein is CASSPDGYTGYTF.

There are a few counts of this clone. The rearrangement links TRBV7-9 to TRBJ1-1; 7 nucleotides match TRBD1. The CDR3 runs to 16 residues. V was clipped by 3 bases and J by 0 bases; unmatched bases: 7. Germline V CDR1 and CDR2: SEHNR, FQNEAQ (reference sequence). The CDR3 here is CASSFPSTGLNTEAFF. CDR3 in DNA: TGTGCCAGCAGCTTTCCATCGACAGGGCTGAACACTGAAGCTTTCTTT.

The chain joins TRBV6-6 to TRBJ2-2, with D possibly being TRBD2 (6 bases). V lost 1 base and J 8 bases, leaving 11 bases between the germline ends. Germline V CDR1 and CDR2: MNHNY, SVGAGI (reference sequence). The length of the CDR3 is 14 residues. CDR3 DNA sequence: TGTGCCAGCAGTTACTTTGCGGGAATAGGGGAGCTGTTTTTT. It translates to CASSYFAGIGELFF.